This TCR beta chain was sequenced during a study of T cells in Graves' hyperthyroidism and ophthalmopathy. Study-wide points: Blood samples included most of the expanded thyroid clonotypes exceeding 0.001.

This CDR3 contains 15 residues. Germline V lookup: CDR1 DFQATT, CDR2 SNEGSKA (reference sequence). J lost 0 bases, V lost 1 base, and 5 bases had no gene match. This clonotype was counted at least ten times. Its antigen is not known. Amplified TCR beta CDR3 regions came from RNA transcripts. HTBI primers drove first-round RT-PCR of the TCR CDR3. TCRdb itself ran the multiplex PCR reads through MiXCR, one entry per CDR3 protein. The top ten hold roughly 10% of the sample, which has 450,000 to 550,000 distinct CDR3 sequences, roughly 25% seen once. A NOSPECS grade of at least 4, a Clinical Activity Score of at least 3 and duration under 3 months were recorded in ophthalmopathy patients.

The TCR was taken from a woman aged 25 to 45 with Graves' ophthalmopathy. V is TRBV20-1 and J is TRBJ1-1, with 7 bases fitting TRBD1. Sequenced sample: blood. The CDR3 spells CSARALGQLNTEAFF. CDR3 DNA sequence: TGCAGTGCTAGAGCCTTGGGACAGTTGAACACTGAAGCTTTCTTT.